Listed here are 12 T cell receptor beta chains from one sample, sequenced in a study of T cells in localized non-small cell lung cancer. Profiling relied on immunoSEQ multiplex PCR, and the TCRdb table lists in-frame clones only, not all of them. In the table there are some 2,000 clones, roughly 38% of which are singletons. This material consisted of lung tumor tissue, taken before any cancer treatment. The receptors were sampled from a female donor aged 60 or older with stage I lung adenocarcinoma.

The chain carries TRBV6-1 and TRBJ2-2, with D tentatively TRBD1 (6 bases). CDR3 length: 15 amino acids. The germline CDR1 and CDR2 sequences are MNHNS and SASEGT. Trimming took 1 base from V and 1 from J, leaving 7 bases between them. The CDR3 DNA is TGTGCCAGCAGTGAAGAGACAGGGAACACCGGGGAGCTGTTTTTT. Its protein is CASSEETGNTGELFF.

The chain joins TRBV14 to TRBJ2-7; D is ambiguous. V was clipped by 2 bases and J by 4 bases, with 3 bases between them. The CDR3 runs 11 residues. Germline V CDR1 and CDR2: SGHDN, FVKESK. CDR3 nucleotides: TGTGCCAGCAGCCAATCGTACGAGCAGTACTTC. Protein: CASSQSYEQYF.

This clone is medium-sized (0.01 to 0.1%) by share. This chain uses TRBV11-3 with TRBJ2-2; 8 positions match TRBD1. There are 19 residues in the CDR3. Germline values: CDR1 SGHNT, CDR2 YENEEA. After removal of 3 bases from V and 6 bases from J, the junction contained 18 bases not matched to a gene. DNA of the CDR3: TGTGCCAGCAGCTTGACAGGGACAGGAATCTTTCTGCTTGCCGGGGAGCTGTTTTTT. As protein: CASSLTGTGIFLLAGELFF.

This chain's CDR3 is CASSIGTGQETQYF. CDR3 coding DNA: TGTGCCAGTAGTATTGGGACAGGGCAAGAGACCCAGTACTTC. V is TRBV19 and J is TRBJ2-5; the match to TRBD1 covers 9 bases. Trimming at V came to 3 bases and at J to 2 bases, leaving 1 base not matched to a gene. Germline V gene sequence: CDR1 LNHDA, CDR2 SQIVND (reference sequence). This CDR3 has 14 residues.

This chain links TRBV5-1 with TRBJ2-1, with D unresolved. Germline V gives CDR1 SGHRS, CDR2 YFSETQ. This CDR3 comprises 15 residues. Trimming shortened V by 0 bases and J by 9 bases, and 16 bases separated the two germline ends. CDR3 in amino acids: CASSLESTTLREQFF. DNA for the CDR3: TGCGCCAGCAGCTTGGAGTCCACCACTCTCCGTGAGCAGTTCTTC.

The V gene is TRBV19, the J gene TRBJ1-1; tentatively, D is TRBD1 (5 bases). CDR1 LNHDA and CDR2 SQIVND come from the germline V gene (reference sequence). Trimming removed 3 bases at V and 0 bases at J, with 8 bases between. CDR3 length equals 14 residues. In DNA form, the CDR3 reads TGTGCCAGTAGTATGGCAGGGCTGAACACTGAAGCTTTCTTT. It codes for CASSMAGLNTEAFF. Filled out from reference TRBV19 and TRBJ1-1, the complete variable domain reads DGGITQSPKYLFRKEGQNVTLSCEQNLNHDAMYWYRQDPGQGLRLIYYSQIVNDFQKGDIAEGYSVSREKKESFPLTVTSAQKNPTAFYLCASSMAGLNTEAFFGQGTRLTVV.

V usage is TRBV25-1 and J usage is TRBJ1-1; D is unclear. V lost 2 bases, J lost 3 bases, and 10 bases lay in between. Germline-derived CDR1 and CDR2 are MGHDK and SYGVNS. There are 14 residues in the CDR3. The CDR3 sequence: CASSEMGGYTEAFF. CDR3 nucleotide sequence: TGTGCCAGCAGTGAAATGGGTGGTTACACTGAAGCTTTCTTT.

The CDR3: CASSQVRSTGNEKLFF. The DNA of the CDR3 is TGTGCCAGCAGCCAAGTTCGATCCACAGGGAATGAAAAACTGTTTTTT. The V gene is TRBV14, the J gene TRBJ1-4; D might be TRBD1 (6 bases). V lost 1 base to trimming and J lost 5 bases, with 14 bases between them. The CDR3 sequence is 16 residues long. CDR1 SGHDN and CDR2 FVKESK come from the germline V gene.

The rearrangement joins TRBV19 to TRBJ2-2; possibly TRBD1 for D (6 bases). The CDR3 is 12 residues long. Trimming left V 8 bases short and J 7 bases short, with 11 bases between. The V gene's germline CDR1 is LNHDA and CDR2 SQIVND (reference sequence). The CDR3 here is CASRGQLGELFF. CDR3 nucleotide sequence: TGTGCCAGTCGAGGACAGCTCGGGGAGCTGTTTTTT.

In DNA, the CDR3 is TGTGCCAGCAGCGTCCAGGGGGTTGAGCAGTTCTTC. Its protein is CASSVQGVEQFF. The V gene is TRBV9, the J gene TRBJ2-1; TRBD1 aligns across 7 bases. The germline V gene encodes CDR1 SGDLS and CDR2 YYNGEE. The CDR3 runs to 12 residues. V lost 2 bases and J lost 9; bases outside the gene matches: 2.

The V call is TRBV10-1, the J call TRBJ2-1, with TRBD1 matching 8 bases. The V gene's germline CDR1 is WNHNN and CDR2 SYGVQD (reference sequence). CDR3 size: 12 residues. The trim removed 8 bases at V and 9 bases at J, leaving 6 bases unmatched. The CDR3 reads CASGTGRGEQFF. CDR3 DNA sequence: TGCGCCAGCGGGACAGGTAGAGGTGAGCAGTTCTTC.

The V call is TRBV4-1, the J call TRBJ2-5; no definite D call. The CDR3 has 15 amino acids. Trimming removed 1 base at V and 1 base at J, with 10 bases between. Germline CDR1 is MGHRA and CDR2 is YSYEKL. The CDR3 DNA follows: TGCGCCAGCAGCCAAGTGGGCCCTACCCAAGAGACCCAGTACTTC. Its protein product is CASSQVGPTQETQYF.